Only a few counts were recorded for the clone carrying this T cell receptor beta chain. Antigen unknown. The data originate from a study of T-cell memory formation after mild COVID-19. Across the study: The TCR clusters were mostly specific to one donor.

This CDR3 is built from 16 residues. The junction had 12 bases not matched to a gene; V was cut back by 5 bases and J by 4 bases. Study-level findings and limits: From day 15 to 85, contracting clones were balanced between CD4 and CD8, whereas later expanders leaned toward CD4+.

TCRdb passed the 5' RACE reads through MiXCR, listing each CDR3 protein once. Altogether approximately 500,000 distinct CDR3 sequences are present, around a quarter being singletons, with the ten largest covering around 13%. The source of this sequence is an adult woman who had mild COVID-19 (a few samples of this study predate the infection). Cell type and time point are not known. This chain links TRBV12-3 or TRBV12-4 with TRBJ2-5, with 8 bases that match TRBD2. Material: PBMCs or a T cell subset sorted from them (not recorded which). In DNA, the CDR3 is TGTGCCAGCAGTCTCCAGGCCGGGGGGGGCTCAGAGACCCAGTACTTC. Translated, it gives CASSLQAGGGSETQYF.